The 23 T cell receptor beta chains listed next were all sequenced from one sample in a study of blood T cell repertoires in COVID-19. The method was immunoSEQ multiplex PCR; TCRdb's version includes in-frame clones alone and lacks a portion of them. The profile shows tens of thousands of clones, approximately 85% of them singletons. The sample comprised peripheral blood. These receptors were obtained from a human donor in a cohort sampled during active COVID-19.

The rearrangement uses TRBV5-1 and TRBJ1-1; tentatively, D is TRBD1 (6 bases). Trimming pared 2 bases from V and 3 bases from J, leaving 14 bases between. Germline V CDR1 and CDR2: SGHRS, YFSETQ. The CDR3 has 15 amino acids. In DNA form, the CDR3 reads TGCGCCAGCAGCTTTACCGGATCAGGGGACACTGAAGCTTTCTTT. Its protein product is CASSFTGSGDTEAFF.

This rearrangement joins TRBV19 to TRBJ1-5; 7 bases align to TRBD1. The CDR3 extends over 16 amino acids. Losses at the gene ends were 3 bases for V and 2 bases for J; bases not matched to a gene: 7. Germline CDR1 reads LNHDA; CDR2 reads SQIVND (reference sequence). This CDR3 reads CASSIDRVVGNQPQHF. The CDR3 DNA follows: TGTGCCAGTAGTATCGACAGGGTGGTCGGCAATCAGCCCCAGCATTTT.

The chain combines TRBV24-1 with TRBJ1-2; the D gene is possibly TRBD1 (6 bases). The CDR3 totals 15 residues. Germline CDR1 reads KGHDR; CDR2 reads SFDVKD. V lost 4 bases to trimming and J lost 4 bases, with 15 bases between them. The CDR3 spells CATSETPGAGYGYTF. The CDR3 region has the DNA TGTGCCACCAGTGAAACGCCAGGGGCCGGCTATGGCTACACCTTC.

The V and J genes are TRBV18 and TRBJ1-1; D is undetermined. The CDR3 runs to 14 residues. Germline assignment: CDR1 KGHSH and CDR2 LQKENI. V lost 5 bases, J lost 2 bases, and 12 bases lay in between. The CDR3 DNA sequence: TGTGCCAGCTCATCGACCGGGATTAACACTGAAGCTTTCTTT. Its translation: CASSSTGINTEAFF.

For the CDR3, the DNA is TGTGCCAGCAGTGGCCCGGACAGGTGGGGCCCCAAAAATGAAAAACTGTTTTTT. The encoded protein is CASSGPDRWGPKNEKLFF. The rearrangement joins TRBV6-1 to TRBJ1-4; 7 nucleotides line up with TRBD1. Germline CDR1 and CDR2: MNHNS and SASEGT. After removal of 4 bases from V and 5 bases from J, the junction contained 16 bases not matched to a gene. CDR3 length: 18 residues.

The CDR3 DNA reads as TGTGCCAGCAGTGAATCACACTGGGACAGAGCCTACGAGCAGTACTTC. The encoded protein is CASSESHWDRAYEQYF. The chain recombines TRBV6-1 with TRBJ2-7; 7 nucleotides line up with TRBD1. The CDR3 runs to 16 residues. V shed 2 bases, J shed 2 bases, and the junction held 9 bases outside the gene matches. CDR1 is MNHNS and CDR2 is SASEGT in the germline V gene.

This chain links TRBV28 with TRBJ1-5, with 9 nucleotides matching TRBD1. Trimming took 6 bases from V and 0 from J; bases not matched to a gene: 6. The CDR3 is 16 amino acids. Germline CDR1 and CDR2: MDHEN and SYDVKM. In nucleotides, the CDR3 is TGTGCCAGCAGCGAGGACAGGGGTTTTAGCAATCAGCCCCAGCATTTT. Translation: CASSEDRGFSNQPQHF.

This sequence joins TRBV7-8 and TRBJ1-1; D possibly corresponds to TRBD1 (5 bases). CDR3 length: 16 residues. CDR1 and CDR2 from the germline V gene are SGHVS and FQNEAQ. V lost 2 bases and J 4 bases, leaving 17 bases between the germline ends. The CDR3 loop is CASSLRGGGFGTEAFF. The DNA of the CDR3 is TGTGCCAGCAGCTTAAGGGGCGGGGGGTTCGGCACTGAAGCTTTCTTT. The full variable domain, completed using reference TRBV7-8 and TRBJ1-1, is GAGVSQSPRYKVAKRGQDVALRCDPISGHVSLFWYQQALGQGPEFLTYFQNEAQLDKSGLPSDRFFAERPEGSVSTLKIQRTQQEDSAVYLCASSLRGGGFGTEAFFGQGTRLTVV.

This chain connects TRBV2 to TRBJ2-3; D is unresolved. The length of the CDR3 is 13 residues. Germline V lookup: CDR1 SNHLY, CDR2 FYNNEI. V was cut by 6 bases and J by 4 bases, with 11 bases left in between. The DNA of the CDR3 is TGTGCCAGCAGGACCCTAGGTTCAGATACGCAGTATTTT. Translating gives CASRTLGSDTQYF.

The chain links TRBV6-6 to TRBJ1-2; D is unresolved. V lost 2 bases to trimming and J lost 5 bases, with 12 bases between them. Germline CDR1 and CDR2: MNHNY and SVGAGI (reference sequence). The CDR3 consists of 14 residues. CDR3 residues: CASSYTGMDYGYTF. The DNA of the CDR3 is TGTGCCAGCAGTTACACCGGGATGGATTATGGCTACACCTTC.

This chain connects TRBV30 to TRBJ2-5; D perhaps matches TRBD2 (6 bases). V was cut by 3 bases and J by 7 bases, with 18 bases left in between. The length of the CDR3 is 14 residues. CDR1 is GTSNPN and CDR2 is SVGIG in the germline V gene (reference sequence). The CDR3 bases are TGTGCCTGGAGGGGGCGGGACCCCACCTGGACCCAGTACTTC. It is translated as CAWRGRDPTWTQYF.

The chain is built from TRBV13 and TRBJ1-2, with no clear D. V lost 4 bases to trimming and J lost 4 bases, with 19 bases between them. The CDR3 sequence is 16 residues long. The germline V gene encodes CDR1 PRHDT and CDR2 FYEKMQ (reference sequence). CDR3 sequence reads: CASSSLEARQLYGYTF. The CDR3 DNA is TGTGCCAGCAGCTCCCTTGAGGCACGGCAGCTCTATGGCTACACCTTC.

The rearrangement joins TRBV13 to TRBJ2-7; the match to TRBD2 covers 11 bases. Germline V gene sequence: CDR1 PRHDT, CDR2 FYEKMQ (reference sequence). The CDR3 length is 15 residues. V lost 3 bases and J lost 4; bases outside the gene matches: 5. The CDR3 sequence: CASSLISGGAYEQYF. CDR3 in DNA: TGTGCCAGCAGCTTGATTAGCGGGGGGGCTTACGAGCAGTACTTC.

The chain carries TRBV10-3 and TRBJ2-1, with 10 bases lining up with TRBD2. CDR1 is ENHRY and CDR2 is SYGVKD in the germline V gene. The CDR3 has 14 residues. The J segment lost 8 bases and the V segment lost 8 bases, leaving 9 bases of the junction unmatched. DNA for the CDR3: TGTGCCATCTGCGAGCGGGGGGGCTGGGATGAGCAGTTCTTC. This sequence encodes CAICERGGWDEQFF.

CDR3 in amino acids: CASSLVSGDRETQYF. CDR3 coding DNA: TGCGCCAGCAGCTTGGTTAGCGGGGACCGAGAGACCCAGTACTTC. The chain has TRBV5-1 and TRBJ2-5; 8 bases map to TRBD2. The CDR3 is 15 amino acids. The trim removed 0 bases at V and 4 bases at J, leaving 5 bases unmatched. Germline V gene sequence: CDR1 SGHRS, CDR2 YFSETQ.

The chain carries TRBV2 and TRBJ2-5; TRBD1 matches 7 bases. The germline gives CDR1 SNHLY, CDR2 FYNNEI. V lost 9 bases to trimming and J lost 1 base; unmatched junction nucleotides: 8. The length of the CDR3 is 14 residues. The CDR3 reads CASTGTVFQETQYF. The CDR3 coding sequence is TGTGCCAGTACTGGGACAGTCTTCCAAGAGACCCAGTACTTC.

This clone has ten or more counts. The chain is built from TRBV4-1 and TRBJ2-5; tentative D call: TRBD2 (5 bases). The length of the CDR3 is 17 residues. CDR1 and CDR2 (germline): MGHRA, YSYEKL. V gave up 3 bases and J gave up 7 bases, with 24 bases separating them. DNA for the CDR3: TGCGCCAGCAGCCAGTTCTCCGGACTCATCGGCAATGGGACCCAGTACTTC. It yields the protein CASSQFSGLIGNGTQYF.

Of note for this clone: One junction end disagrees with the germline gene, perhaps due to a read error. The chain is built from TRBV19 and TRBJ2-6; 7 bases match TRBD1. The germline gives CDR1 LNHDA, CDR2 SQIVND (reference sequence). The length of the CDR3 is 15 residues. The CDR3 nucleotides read TGTGCCAGTAGTCCCTCAGTTACAGGGGCCAACATCCTGACTTTC. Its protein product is CASSPSVTGANILTF.

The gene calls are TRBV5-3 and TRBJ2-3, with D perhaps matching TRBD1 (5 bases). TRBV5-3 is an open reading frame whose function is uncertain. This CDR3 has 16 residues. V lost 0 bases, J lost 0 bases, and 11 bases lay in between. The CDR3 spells CARSLGQGSSTDTQYF. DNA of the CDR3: TGTGCCAGAAGCTTGGGCCAGGGCTCTAGCACAGATACGCAGTATTTT.

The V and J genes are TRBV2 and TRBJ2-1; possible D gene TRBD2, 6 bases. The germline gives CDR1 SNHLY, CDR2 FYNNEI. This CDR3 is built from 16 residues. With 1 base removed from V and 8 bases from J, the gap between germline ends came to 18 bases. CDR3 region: CASSEEGWGGKDEQFF. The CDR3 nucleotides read TGTGCCAGCAGTGAAGAGGGGTGGGGAGGTAAGGATGAGCAGTTCTTC.

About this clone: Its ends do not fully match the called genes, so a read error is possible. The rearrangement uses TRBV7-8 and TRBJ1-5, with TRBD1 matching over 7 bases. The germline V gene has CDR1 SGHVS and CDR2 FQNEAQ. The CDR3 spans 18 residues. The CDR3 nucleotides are TGTGCCAGCAGCTTTTATGTCAGCATGGGACAGTCTAATCGGCCCCAGCATTTT. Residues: CASSFYVSMGQSNRPQHF.

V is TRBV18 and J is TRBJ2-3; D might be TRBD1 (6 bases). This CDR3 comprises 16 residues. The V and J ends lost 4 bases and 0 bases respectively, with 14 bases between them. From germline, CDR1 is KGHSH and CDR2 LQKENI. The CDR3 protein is CASSQLTGHSTDTQYF. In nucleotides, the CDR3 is TGTGCCAGCTCACAGCTTACAGGGCATAGCACAGATACGCAGTATTTT.

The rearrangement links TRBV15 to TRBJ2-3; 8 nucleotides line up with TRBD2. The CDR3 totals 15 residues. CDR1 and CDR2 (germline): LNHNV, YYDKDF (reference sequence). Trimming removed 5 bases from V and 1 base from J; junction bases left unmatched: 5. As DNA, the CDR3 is TGTGCCACCAGCCCCCGGGGGGGCCGCACAGATACGCAGTATTTT. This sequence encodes CATSPRGGRTDTQYF. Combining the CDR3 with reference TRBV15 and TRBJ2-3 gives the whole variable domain DAMVIQNPRYQVTQFGKPVTLSCSQTLNHNVMYWYQQKSSQAPKLLFHYYDKDFNNEADTPDNFQSRRPNTSFCFLDIRSPGLGDTAMYLCATSPRGGRTDTQYFGPGTRLTVL.